One and the same sample provided the 10 T cell receptor beta chains below, sequenced in a study of T cell repertoires in cytomegalovirus infection. Each CDR3 protein is one row after TCRdb ran MiXCR on the reads. The sample holds about 360,000 distinct CDR3 sequences; roughly 18% are singletons and the top ten take 8.7%. Source material: PBMCs. All receptors derive from a human donor in good health (CMV status not recorded). Some clones in this sample may be carry-over from other donors' samples.

This clonotype has only a few counts. V usage is TRBV20-1 and J usage is TRBJ2-7; a possible D gene is TRBD1 (6 bases). Germline V gene sequence: CDR1 DFQATT, CDR2 SNEGSKA (reference sequence). The CDR3 loop spans 13 amino acids. The CDR3 sequence: CSPLRRGSYEQYF. The CDR3 bases are TGCAGCCCTCTTAGAAGGGGGTCCTACGAGCAGTACTTC.

The genes are TRBV7-2 and TRBJ1-5; D is unclear. Trimming pared 3 bases from V and 4 bases from J, leaving 7 bases between. The CDR3 length is 13 residues. Germline V gene sequence: CDR1 SGHTA, CDR2 FQGNSA. CDR3 amino acids: CASSFTQNQPQHF. In nucleotides, the CDR3 is TGTGCCAGCAGCTTCACACAGAATCAGCCCCAGCATTTT.

A few counts support this clonotype. No conserved phenylalanine or tryptophan is present at the end of the CDR3, so a read error is the likely explanation. It is unclear where the CDR3 begins or ends on the DNA, so no DNA is shown, and the CDR3 is as TCRdb lists it. The V and J genes are TRBV7-9 and TRBJ2-3; TRBD2 is the table's D call, not checked against the DNA. Germline-derived CDR1 and CDR2 are SEHNR and FQNEAQ (reference sequence). With termini counted, the CDR3 has 12 amino acids. CDR3 protein: CASSSNRAHINL.

V usage is TRBV20-1 and J usage is TRBJ2-1; weak D call: TRBD2 (6 bases). The CDR3 has 16 residues. Trimming pared 0 bases from V and 8 bases from J, leaving 20 bases between. The germline V gene has CDR1 DFQATT and CDR2 SNEGSKA (reference sequence). The CDR3 DNA is TGCAGTGCTAGAGATATGCGGGAATCCCCATTGGATGAGCAGTTCTTC. Translated: CSARDMRESPLDEQFF.

This clonotype was seen ten or more times. This sequence joins TRBV7-9 and TRBJ1-1; D gene unclear. This CDR3 has 13 amino acids. V lost 3 bases and J lost 6, with 11 bases in between. CDR1 SEHNR and CDR2 FQNEAQ come from the germline V gene (reference sequence). CDR3 DNA sequence: TGTGCCAGCAGCTTCGAGGCTCTTTCTGAAGCTTTCTTT. Translated: CASSFEALSEAFF.

The table lists this clonotype with a few counts. The chain joins TRBV20-1 to TRBJ2-5; TRBD1 matches 7 bases. Germline V CDR1 and CDR2: DFQATT, SNEGSKA (reference sequence). This CDR3 has 12 residues. The V gene end was trimmed by 4 bases and the J gene end by 2 bases; junction bases not matched to a gene: 1. CDR3 coding DNA: TGCAGTGCTACGGACAGGCAAGAGACCCAGTACTTC. The encoded protein is CSATDRQETQYF.

This clonotype was seen a handful of times. The chain joins TRBV6-1 to TRBJ2-4, with D maybe TRBD2 (7 bases). Deletions cut 0 bases from V and 7 bases from J, with 19 bases between. The germline V gene has CDR1 MNHNS and CDR2 SASEGT. This CDR3 comprises 17 residues. For the CDR3, the DNA is TGTGCCAGCAGTGAAGCCGGCCAGGCGGGGGCAGTTAACATTCAGTACTTC. Its protein is CASSEAGQAGAVNIQYF.

The chain combines TRBV5-6 with TRBJ2-1; 7 bases fit TRBD2. The CDR3 covers 15 residues. V was clipped by 2 bases and J by 3 bases; unmatched bases: 5. Germline assignment: CDR1 SGHDT and CDR2 YYEEEE. This CDR3 reads CASSFGGTIYNEQFF. As DNA, the CDR3 is TGTGCCAGCAGCTTTGGGGGGACTATCTACAATGAGCAGTTCTTC.

About this clonotype: Mismatch with germline at one junction end may stem from a read error. Written as DNA, the CDR3 is TGTGCCAGCAGCCGGGACACTACTCGTTTTGACTTC. Residues: CASSRDTTRFDF. The chain carries TRBV11-2 and TRBJ2-7; possibly TRBD1 for D (6 bases). Germline values: CDR1 SGHAT, CDR2 FQNNGV. The CDR3 length is 12 residues.

This clonotype was picked up a small number of times. The gene calls are TRBV2 and TRBJ1-2; D may be TRBD1 (6 bases). Trimming left V 4 bases short and J 7 bases short, with 16 bases between. The CDR3 totals 14 residues. In germline, CDR1 is SNHLY, CDR2 FYNNEI. As DNA, the CDR3 is TGTGCCAGCAGTGTGATCGGGGGCCGTGTTGGCTACACCTTC. Its protein product is CASSVIGGRVGYTF.